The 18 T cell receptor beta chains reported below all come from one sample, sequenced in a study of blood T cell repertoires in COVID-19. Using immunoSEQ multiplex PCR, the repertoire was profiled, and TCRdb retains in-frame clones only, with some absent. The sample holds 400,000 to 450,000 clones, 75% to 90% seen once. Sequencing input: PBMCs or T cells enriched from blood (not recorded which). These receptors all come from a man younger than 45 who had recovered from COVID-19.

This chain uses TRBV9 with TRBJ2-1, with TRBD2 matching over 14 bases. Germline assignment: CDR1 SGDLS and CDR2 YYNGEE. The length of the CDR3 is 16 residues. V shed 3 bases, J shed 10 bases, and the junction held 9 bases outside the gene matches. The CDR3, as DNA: TGTGCCAGCAGCGCGACCGGGACTAGCGGGAGTCTGGAGCAGTTCTTC. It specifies CASSATGTSGSLEQFF.

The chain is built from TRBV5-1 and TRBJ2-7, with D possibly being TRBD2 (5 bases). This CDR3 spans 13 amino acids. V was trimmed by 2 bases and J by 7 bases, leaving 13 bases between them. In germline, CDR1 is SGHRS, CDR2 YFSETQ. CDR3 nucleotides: TGCGCCAGCAGCTTTGCTAGCTTGGGGGAGCAGTACTTC. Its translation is CASSFASLGEQYF.

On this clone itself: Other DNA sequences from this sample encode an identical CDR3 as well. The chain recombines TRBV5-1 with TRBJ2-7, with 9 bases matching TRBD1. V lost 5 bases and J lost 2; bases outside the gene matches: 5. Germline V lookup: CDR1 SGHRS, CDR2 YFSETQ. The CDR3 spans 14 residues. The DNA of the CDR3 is TGCGCCAGCAGAACCGGGACAGGGACCTACGAGCAGTACTTC. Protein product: CASRTGTGTYEQYF.

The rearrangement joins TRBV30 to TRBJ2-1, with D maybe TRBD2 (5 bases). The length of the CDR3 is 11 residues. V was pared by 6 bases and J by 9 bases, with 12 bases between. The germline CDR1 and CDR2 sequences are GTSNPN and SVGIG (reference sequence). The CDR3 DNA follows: TGTGCCTGTCCCCGAGGGTTTGAGCAGTTCTTC. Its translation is CACPRGFEQFF. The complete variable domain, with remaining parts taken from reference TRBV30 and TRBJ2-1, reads SQTIHQWPATLVQPVGSPLSLECTVEGTSNPNLYWYRQAAGRGLQLLFYSVGIGQISSEVPQNLSASRPQDRQFILSSKKLLLSDSGFYLCACPRGFEQFFGPGTRLTVL.

This chain's CDR3 is CASSLAAGGMNTEAFF. CDR3 coding DNA: TGCGCCAGCAGCTTGGCGGCAGGGGGAATGAACACTGAAGCTTTCTTT. The chain carries TRBV5-1 and TRBJ1-1, with 7 bases aligning to TRBD1. The CDR3 consists of 16 residues. Germline CDR1 is SGHRS and CDR2 is YFSETQ. Germline trimming cut 0 bases from V and 0 bases from J; bases unmatched to any gene: 5.

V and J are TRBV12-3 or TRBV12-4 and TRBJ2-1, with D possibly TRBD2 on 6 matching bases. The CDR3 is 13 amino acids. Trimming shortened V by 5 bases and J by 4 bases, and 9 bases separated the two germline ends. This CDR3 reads CASSGGLYNEQFF. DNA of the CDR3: TGTGCCAGCAGTGGGGGACTGTACAATGAGCAGTTCTTC.

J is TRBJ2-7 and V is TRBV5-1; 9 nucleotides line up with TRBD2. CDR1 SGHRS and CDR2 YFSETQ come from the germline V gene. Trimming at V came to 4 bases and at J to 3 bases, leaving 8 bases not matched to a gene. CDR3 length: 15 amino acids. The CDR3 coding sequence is TGCGCCAGCAGCCTAGGACTAGCGACAATCTACGAGCAGTACTTC. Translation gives CASSLGLATIYEQYF.

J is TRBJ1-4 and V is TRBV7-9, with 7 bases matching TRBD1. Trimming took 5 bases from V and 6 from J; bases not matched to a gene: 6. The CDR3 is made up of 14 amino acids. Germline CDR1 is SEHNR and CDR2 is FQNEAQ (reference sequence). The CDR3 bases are TGTGCCAGCAGCCCGACAGGGAGCGATGAAAAACTGTTTTTT. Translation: CASSPTGSDEKLFF.

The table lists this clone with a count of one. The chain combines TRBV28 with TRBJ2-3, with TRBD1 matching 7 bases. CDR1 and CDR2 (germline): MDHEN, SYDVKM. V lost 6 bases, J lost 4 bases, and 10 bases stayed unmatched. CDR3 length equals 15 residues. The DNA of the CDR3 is TGTGCCAGCAGCAAAGAACAGGGGATCTCAGATACGCAGTATTTT. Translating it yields CASSKEQGISDTQYF.

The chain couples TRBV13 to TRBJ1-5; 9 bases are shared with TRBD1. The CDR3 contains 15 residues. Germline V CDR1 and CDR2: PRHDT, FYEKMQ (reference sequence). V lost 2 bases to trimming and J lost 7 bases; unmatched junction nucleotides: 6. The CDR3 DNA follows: TGTGCCAGCAGCTTAAGGAAACAGGGGGCGCAGCCCCAGCATTTT. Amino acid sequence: CASSLRKQGAQPQHF. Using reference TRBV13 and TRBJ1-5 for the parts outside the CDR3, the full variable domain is AAGVIQSPRHLIKEKRETATLKCYPIPRHDTVYWYQQGPGQDPQFLISFYEKMQSDKGSIPDRFSAQQFSDYHSELNMSSLELGDSALYFCASSLRKQGAQPQHFGDGTRLSIL.

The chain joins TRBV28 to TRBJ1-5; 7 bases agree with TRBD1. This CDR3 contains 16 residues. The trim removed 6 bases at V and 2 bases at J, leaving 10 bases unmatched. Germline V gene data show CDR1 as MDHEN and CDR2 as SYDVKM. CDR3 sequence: CASRSYQGGGNQPQHF. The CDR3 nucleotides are TGTGCCAGCAGATCCTACCAGGGGGGAGGCAATCAGCCCCAGCATTTT. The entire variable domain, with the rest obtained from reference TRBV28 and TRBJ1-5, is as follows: DVKVTQSSRYLVKRTGEKVFLECVQDMDHENMFWYRQDPGLGLRLIYFSYDVKMKEKGDIPEGYSVSREKKERFSLILESASTNQTSMYLCASRSYQGGGNQPQHFGDGTRLSIL.

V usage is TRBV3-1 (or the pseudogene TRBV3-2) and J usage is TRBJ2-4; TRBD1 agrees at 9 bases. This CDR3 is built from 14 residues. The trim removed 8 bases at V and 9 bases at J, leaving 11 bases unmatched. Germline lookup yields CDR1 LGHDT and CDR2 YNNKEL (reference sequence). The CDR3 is CASGRGTGSGIQYF. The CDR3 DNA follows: TGTGCCAGCGGACGAGGGACAGGGAGTGGCATTCAGTACTTC.

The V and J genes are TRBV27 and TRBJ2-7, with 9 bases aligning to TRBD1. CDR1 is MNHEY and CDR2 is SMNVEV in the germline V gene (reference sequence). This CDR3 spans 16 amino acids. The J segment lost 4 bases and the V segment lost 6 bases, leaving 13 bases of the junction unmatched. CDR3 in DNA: TGTGCCAGCAGCCCATCCCTGGGGACAGGGATTTACGAGCAGTACTTC. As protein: CASSPSLGTGIYEQYF.

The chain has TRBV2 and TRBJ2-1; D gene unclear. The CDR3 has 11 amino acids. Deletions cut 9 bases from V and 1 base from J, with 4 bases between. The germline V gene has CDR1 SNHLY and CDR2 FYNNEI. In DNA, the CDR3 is TGTGCCAGGCAGTCCTACAATGAGCAGTTCTTC. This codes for CARQSYNEQFF.

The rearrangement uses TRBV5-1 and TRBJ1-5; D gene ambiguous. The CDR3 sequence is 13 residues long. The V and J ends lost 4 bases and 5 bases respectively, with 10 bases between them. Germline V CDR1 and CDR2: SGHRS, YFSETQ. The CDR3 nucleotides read TGCGCCAGCAGCCTAGATGCAGATCAGCCCCAGCATTTT. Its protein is CASSLDADQPQHF.

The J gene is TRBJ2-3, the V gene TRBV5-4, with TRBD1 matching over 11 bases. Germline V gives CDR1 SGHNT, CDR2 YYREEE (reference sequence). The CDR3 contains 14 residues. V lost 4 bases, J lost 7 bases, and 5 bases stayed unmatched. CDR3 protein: CASSPGQGANTQYF. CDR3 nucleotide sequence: TGTGCCAGCAGCCCAGGACAGGGGGCAAATACGCAGTATTTT.

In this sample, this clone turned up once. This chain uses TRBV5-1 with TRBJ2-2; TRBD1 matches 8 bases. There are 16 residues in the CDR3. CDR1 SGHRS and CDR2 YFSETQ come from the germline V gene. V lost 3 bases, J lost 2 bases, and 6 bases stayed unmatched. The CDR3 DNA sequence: TGCGCCAGCAGCTGGGGGGACAGGTTAAACACCGGGGAGCTGTTTTTT. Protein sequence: CASSWGDRLNTGELFF.

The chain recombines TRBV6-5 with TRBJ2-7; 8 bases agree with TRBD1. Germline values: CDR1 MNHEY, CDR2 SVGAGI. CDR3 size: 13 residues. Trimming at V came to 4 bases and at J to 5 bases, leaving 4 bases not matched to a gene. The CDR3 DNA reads TGTGCCAGCAGTTCCCGACAGGGGAACGAGCAGTACTTC. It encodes CASSSRQGNEQYF.